This T cell receptor (beta chain) was observed in a study of cytomegalovirus exposure and HLA in healthy donors. On this clone itself: Its matching antigen is unknown.

Findings and caveats of the study: From TCR beta sequences, most subjects' HLA-A and HLA-B alleles were reportedly predicted accurately. It was in a later analysis that TCR association rates were seen to vary by HLA locus, highest for DRB1 and lowest for HLA-C. Further analysis was carried out later, and it showed several of the most significant clusters appearing linked to common viral pathogens.

Germline values: CDR1 MGHDK, CDR2 SYGVNS. The CDR3 extends over 14 amino acids. Trimming took off 1 base at V and 2 bases at J, with 6 bases between the two ends. The study ran its PCR with 60 Vbeta and 13 Jbeta primers. Libraries were prepared by immunoSEQ multiplex PCR; TCRdb keeps only in-frame clonotypes and omits some of them. The data show over 80,000 clones, with approximately 71% seen just once and 15% to 20% held by the top ten. The receptor was derived from a woman between 18 and 29 years old in good health and CMV-seropositive. The rearrangement uses TRBV25-1 and TRBJ1-3, with D tentatively TRBD1 (5 bases). Sequenced material: PBMCs. The CDR3 sequence is CASSELGAGNTIYF. CDR3 nucleotide sequence: TGTGCCAGCAGTGAATTAGGGGCTGGAAACACCATATATTTT.